These 28 T cell receptor beta chains were all obtained from the same sample, sequenced in a study of sequential checkpoint blockade in melanoma. The method was immunoSEQ multiplex PCR; TCRdb's version includes in-frame clones alone and lacks a portion of them. The sample holds 15,000 or so clones, around half seen once. Noted treatment: randomized to nivolumab then ipilimumab (arm A) or the reverse (arm B). The input for sequencing was CD8+ T cells sorted from blood (inferred from file names), taken from a patient given nivolumab and ipilimumab in sequence. The receptors originated from a human donor with melanoma.

The J gene is TRBJ1-6, the V gene TRBV2; TRBD1 matches 8 bases. The CDR3 has 14 residues. Trimming cost V 4 bases and J 6 bases; bases outside gene matches: 2. CDR1 SNHLY and CDR2 FYNNEI come from the germline V gene. CDR3 nucleotides: TGTGCCAGCAGTGCAGGGGGCGGTAATTCACCCCTCCACTTT. Encoded protein: CASSAGGGNSPLHF.

This chain connects TRBV7-2 to TRBJ1-4; no definite D call. Germline CDR1 reads SGHTA; CDR2 reads FQGNSA. This CDR3 has 14 residues. The V gene lost 4 bases and the J gene lost 8 bases, with 14 bases spanning the gap. The CDR3 reads CASSSGGVGEKLFF. CDR3 bases: TGTGCCAGCAGCTCCGGCGGGGTAGGAGAAAAACTGTTTTTT.

This clone was recorded a few times. The genes are TRBV7-6 and TRBJ1-1, with D perhaps TRBD1 (6 bases). Germline V lookup: CDR1 SGHVS, CDR2 FNYEAQ. The V end was cut by 3 bases, the J end by 2 bases, with 16 bases between. The CDR3 consists of 16 residues. The chain's CDR3 is CASSLTAGTPNTEAFF. For the CDR3, the DNA is TGTGCCAGCAGCTTGACAGCCGGGACACCTAACACTGAAGCTTTCTTT.

V and J are TRBV2 and TRBJ1-1; 7 bases match TRBD1. This CDR3 has 12 amino acids. The V gene's germline CDR1 is SNHLY and CDR2 FYNNEI. The trim removed 7 bases at V and 3 bases at J, leaving 2 bases unmatched. This CDR3 is CASKTGDTEAFF. DNA for the CDR3: TGTGCCAGCAAAACAGGGGACACTGAAGCTTTCTTT.

The genes are TRBV30 and TRBJ2-2; D is ambiguous. The CDR3 length is 14 residues. V was pared by 2 bases and J by 6 bases, with 13 bases between. Germline V lookup: CDR1 GTSNPN, CDR2 SVGIG (reference sequence). CDR3 sequence: CAWSTNYLAGELFF. The CDR3 nucleotides read TGTGCCTGGAGTACTAACTACCTTGCCGGGGAGCTGTTTTTT. Together with reference TRBV30 and TRBJ2-2, the CDR3 gives the full variable domain: SQTIHQWPATLVQPVGSPLSLECTVEGTSNPNLYWYRQAAGRGLQLLFYSVGIGQISSEVPQNLSASRPQDRQFILSSKKLLLSDSGFYLCAWSTNYLAGELFFGEGSRLTVL.

The CDR3 DNA reads TGTGCCAGCAGTTACTCCGGGACAGGGGACTCCGGGGAGCTGTTTTTT. This translates into CASSYSGTGDSGELFF. The rearrangement uses TRBV6-5 and TRBJ2-2, with 10 nucleotides matching TRBD1. The V gene end was trimmed by 0 bases and the J gene end by 6 bases; junction bases not matched to a gene: 4. Germline values: CDR1 MNHEY, CDR2 SVGAGI. There are 16 residues in the CDR3.

This chain connects TRBV19 to TRBJ2-3, with TRBD2 matching over 9 bases. The J segment lost 5 bases and the V segment lost 3 bases, leaving 6 bases of the junction unmatched. The CDR3 runs to 15 residues. Germline CDR1 reads LNHDA; CDR2 reads SQIVND (reference sequence). This chain's CDR3 is CASSILREGRDTQYF. CDR3 nucleotides: TGTGCCAGTAGTATCTTGCGGGAGGGCAGAGATACGCAGTATTTT. Supplemented by reference TRBV19 and TRBJ2-3, the full variable domain reads DGGITQSPKYLFRKEGQNVTLSCEQNLNHDAMYWYRQDPGQGLRLIYYSQIVNDFQKGDIAEGYSVSREKKESFPLTVTSAQKNPTAFYLCASSILREGRDTQYFGPGTRLTVL.

In this sample, this clone turned up a few times. For the CDR3, the DNA is TGTGCCAGCAGCTTAAGTTCGGGACACGACCAAGAGACCCAGTACTTC. Translation gives CASSLSSGHDQETQYF. The V call is TRBV5-4, the J call TRBJ2-5; possibly TRBD1 for D (6 bases). The ends were cut back, 2 bases at V and 0 bases at J, with 14 bases in the middle. There are 16 residues in the CDR3. Per the germline V gene, CDR1 is SGHNT and CDR2 is YYREEE (reference sequence). The entire variable domain, with the rest obtained from reference TRBV5-4 and TRBJ2-5, is as follows: ETGVTQSPTHLIKTRGQQVTLRCSSQSGHNTVSWYQQALGQGPQFIFQYYREEENGRGNFPPRFSGLQFPNYSSELNVNALELDDSALYLCASSLSSGHDQETQYFGPGTRLLVL.

The chain couples TRBV4-1 to TRBJ1-6, with D perhaps TRBD1 (6 bases). This CDR3 contains 15 residues. The V end was cut by 1 base, the J end by 2 bases, with 6 bases between. The germline gives CDR1 MGHRA, CDR2 YSYEKL. The CDR3 region is CASSQGDTYNSPLHF. DNA of the CDR3: TGCGCCAGCAGCCAAGGGGACACCTATAATTCACCCCTCCACTTT.

This chain connects TRBV9 to TRBJ2-1; tentatively, D is TRBD2 (7 bases). The CDR3 extends over 17 amino acids. V was pared by 4 bases and J by 4 bases, with 21 bases between. Germline V CDR1 and CDR2: SGDLS, YYNGEE. The CDR3 DNA is TGTGCCAGCAGCACCCCCGAAGGGGCGGGGGCTTACAATGAGCAGTTCTTC. Its protein product is CASSTPEGAGAYNEQFF.

The CDR3 is CAISPPGQGANEQYF. As DNA, the CDR3 is TGTGCCATCAGCCCCCCTGGACAGGGGGCCAACGAGCAGTACTTC. V gene TRBV10-3 combines with J gene TRBJ2-7, with 11 bases that match TRBD1. CDR1 and CDR2 (germline): ENHRY, SYGVKD. This CDR3 is 15 amino acids long. V was pared by 6 bases and J by 5 bases, with 9 bases of the junction left unmatched.

The rearrangement joins TRBV7-9 to TRBJ1-4; no definite D call. Trimming removed 4 bases from V and 6 bases from J, with 6 bases in between. The germline CDR1 and CDR2 sequences are SEHNR and FQNEAQ (reference sequence). This CDR3 is 12 amino acids long. The CDR3 sequence is CASSSSYEKLFF. The CDR3 coding sequence is TGTGCCAGCAGCTCCTCGTATGAAAAACTGTTTTTT.

The chain combines TRBV6-5 with TRBJ1-1; the D gene is possibly TRBD1 (6 bases). The CDR3 length is 13 residues. The V end lost 5 bases, the J end lost 5 bases, and 12 bases lay between the germline ends. CDR1 and CDR2 from the germline V gene are MNHEY and SVGAGI. CDR3 in DNA: TGTGCCAGCAGTCTTGGGACACTTACTGAAGCTTTCTTT. This encodes CASSLGTLTEAFF.

This clone was recorded once. V and J are TRBV7-9 and TRBJ2-7, with D tentatively TRBD2 (5 bases). The V gene's germline CDR1 is SEHNR and CDR2 FQNEAQ (reference sequence). V was clipped by 5 bases and J by 0 bases, with 14 bases between them. The CDR3 consists of 15 residues. The CDR3 DNA follows: TGTGCCAGCAGCCCCCCAAGGACTCGCTCCTACGAGCAGTACTTC. Residues: CASSPPRTRSYEQYF.

The chain recombines TRBV28 with TRBJ1-1; perhaps TRBD1 as D (6 bases). Germline lookup yields CDR1 MDHEN and CDR2 SYDVKM. The CDR3 contains 12 residues. V was clipped by 5 bases and J by 6 bases, with 10 bases between them. This CDR3 reads CASSPGVAEAFF. CDR3 coding DNA: TGTGCCAGCAGTCCAGGGGTAGCTGAAGCTTTCTTT.

The gene calls are TRBV25-1 and TRBJ2-3; D possibly corresponds to TRBD2 (5 bases). The CDR3 runs to 12 residues. Trimming stripped 10 bases from V and 5 bases from J, with 13 bases between. Germline CDR1 reads MGHDK; CDR2 reads SYGVNS. CDR3 in amino acids: CATSRGLDTQYF. CDR3 in DNA: TGTGCCACCTCCAGAGGGTTAGATACGCAGTATTTT.

The sample holds a few counts of this clone. The CDR3 reads CASSLGGGGVGTDTQYF. For the CDR3, the DNA is TGCGCCAGCAGCCTCGGTGGGGGGGGAGTAGGCACAGATACGCAGTATTTT. V usage is TRBV4-1 and J usage is TRBJ2-3, with 7 bases lining up with TRBD2. The ends lost 4 bases at V and 1 base at J; junction bases unmatched: 11. CDR1 is MGHRA and CDR2 is YSYEKL in the germline V gene. The CDR3 runs 17 residues.

This sequence joins TRBV7-8 and TRBJ1-6, with 7 nucleotides matching TRBD1. V dropped 5 bases and J dropped 7; count of bases not matched to a gene: 8. The CDR3 sequence is 15 residues long. CDR1 SGHVS and CDR2 FQNEAQ come from the germline V gene. CDR3 in amino acids: CASSPLGQTNSPLHF. The DNA of the CDR3 is TGTGCCAGCAGCCCCCTGGGACAGACGAATTCACCCCTCCACTTT.

The chain combines TRBV14 with TRBJ2-1; D is possibly TRBD2 (6 bases). The CDR3 spans 15 residues. The V end was cut by 1 base, the J end by 6 bases, with 13 bases between. CDR1 is SGHDN, CDR2 FVKESK, per germline. The chain's CDR3 is CASSQAGGVLNEQFF. CDR3 nucleotides: TGTGCCAGCAGCCAAGCAGGCGGGGTTCTCAATGAGCAGTTCTTC.

The chain employs TRBV6-5 and TRBJ2-1; TRBD2 aligns across 11 bases. V was clipped by 2 bases and J by 7 bases; unmatched bases: 4. The CDR3 contains 15 residues. The germline CDR1 and CDR2 sequences are MNHEY and SVGAGI. CDR3 amino acids: CASSYGTSGTNEQFF. DNA of the CDR3: TGTGCCAGCAGTTACGGGACTAGCGGTACGAATGAGCAGTTCTTC.

The CDR3 protein is CASSAGTGGSYEQYF. The CDR3 DNA reads TGTGCCAGCAGCGCTGGGACAGGGGGCTCCTACGAGCAGTACTTC. The J gene is TRBJ2-7, the V gene TRBV9; 11 positions match TRBD1. CDR1 is SGDLS, CDR2 YYNGEE, per germline. V trimming: 3 bases; J trimming: 0 bases; junction bases outside the gene matches: 2. This CDR3 has 15 amino acids. The entire variable domain, with the rest obtained from reference TRBV9 and TRBJ2-7, is as follows: DSGVTQTPKHLITATGQRVTLRCSPRSGDLSVYWYQQSLDQGLQFLIQYYNGEERAKGNILERFSAQQFPDLHSELNLSSLELGDSALYFCASSAGTGGSYEQYFGPGTRLTVT.

This sequence joins TRBV28 and TRBJ2-1, with unresolved D. V was shortened by 5 bases and J by 4 bases, with 6 bases between the two germline ends. Germline CDR1 reads MDHEN; CDR2 reads SYDVKM. The CDR3 spans 12 residues. The CDR3 loop reads CASSPVYNEQFF. DNA of the CDR3: TGTGCCAGCAGTCCCGTATACAATGAGCAGTTCTTC. The whole variable domain, remainder taken from reference TRBV28 and TRBJ2-1, is DVKVTQSSRYLVKRTGEKVFLECVQDMDHENMFWYRQDPGLGLRLIYFSYDVKMKEKGDIPEGYSVSREKKERFSLILESASTNQTSMYLCASSPVYNEQFFGPGTRLTVL.

The V and J genes are TRBV5-4 and TRBJ2-7, with TRBD2 matching 10 bases. V shed 3 bases and J 7 bases; nucleotides not matched to a gene: 10. CDR1 and CDR2 (germline): SGHNT, YYREEE (reference sequence). CDR3 length equals 15 residues. CDR3: CASSWGSGGAVEQYF. The DNA for the CDR3 is TGTGCCAGCAGCTGGGGCAGCGGGGGGGCAGTAGAGCAGTACTTC.

This clone has just a few counts. The chain has TRBV5-5 and TRBJ2-7, with D hard to call. The germline V and J ends were trimmed by 2 bases and 2 bases, with 11 bases remaining between them. Germline V gene lookup returns CDR1 SGHKS and CDR2 YYEKEE (reference sequence). This CDR3 is 14 amino acids long. CDR3 sequence (DNA): TGTGCCAGCAGCTTTATCGTATCTCCCTACGAGCAGTACTTC. This translates into CASSFIVSPYEQYF.

The chain employs TRBV6-1 and TRBJ2-7; 9 bases agree with TRBD1. Germline CDR1 and CDR2: MNHNS and SASEGT. J was trimmed by 7 bases and V by 1 base; bases with no gene match: 5. There are 14 residues in the CDR3. The CDR3 DNA reads as TGTGCCAGCAGTGAAGGGACAGGGGTTGGGGAGCAGTACTTC. This gives the protein CASSEGTGVGEQYF.

The chain has TRBV30 and TRBJ1-6; D call uncertain. The germline V gene encodes CDR1 GTSNPN and CDR2 SVGIG (reference sequence). The CDR3 spans 15 residues. With 2 bases removed from V and 3 bases from J, the gap between germline ends came to 11 bases. This chain's CDR3 is CAWSPVPDYNSPLHF. CDR3 sequence (DNA): TGTGCCTGGAGTCCAGTGCCTGACTATAATTCACCCCTCCACTTT.

The V gene is TRBV7-9, the J gene TRBJ2-2, with D hard to call. This CDR3 region has 16 residues. V lost 1 base to trimming and J lost 4 bases, with 13 bases between them. The germline CDR1 and CDR2 sequences are SEHNR and FQNEAQ (reference sequence). The CDR3 spells CASSLVPREITGELFF. In DNA form, the CDR3 reads TGTGCCAGCAGCTTAGTCCCCCGAGAAATCACCGGGGAGCTGTTTTTT.

The chain employs TRBV11-2 and TRBJ2-5, with D maybe TRBD2 (6 bases). The last part of the DNA fits TRBJ2-7 better; the J call may be wrong. The germline V gene has CDR1 SGHAT and CDR2 FQNNGV. The CDR3 spans 16 residues. The CDR3: CASSTAGWGGGYEQYF. As DNA, the CDR3 is TGTGCCAGCAGCACCGCAGGTTGGGGAGGAGGCTACGAGCAGTACTTC.